The 19 T cell receptor beta chains below were found in one sample sequenced in a study of identifying expanded T cells in peripheral blood. The table came from immunoSEQ multiplex PCR; TCRdb's copy has only in-frame clones and leaves some out. The sample lists around 120,000 clones; around 88% were seen once. Sequenced sample: blood. The receptors were sampled from a person aged 18-70 years in good health.

The CDR3 DNA follows: TGTGCCAGCAGCATAAGGAGGGCGGGAGAGGGGGCCACGCAGTATTTT. It yields the protein CASSIRRAGEGATQYF. The genes are TRBV2 and TRBJ2-3; D is perhaps TRBD1 or TRBD2 (7 bases each). CDR1 is SNHLY, CDR2 FYNNEI, per germline. CDR3 length equals 16 residues. Between the trimmed V and J ends, which lost 6 bases and 9 bases, there was a span of 25 bases. Drawing the rest from reference TRBV2 and TRBJ2-3, the complete variable domain is EPEVTQTPSHQVTQMGQEVILRCVPISNHLYFYWYRQILGQKVEFLVSFYNNEISEKSEIFDDQFSVERPDGSNFTLKIRSTKLEDSAMYFCASSIRRAGEGATQYFGPGTRLTVL.

This sequence joins TRBV5-6 and TRBJ1-1; tentative D call: TRBD1 (5 bases). CDR3 length: 12 residues. V was clipped by 5 bases and J by 3 bases, with 8 bases between them. Looked up from germline, CDR1 is SGHDT and CDR2 is YYEEEE. DNA of the CDR3: TGTGCCAGCAGTCGGGGCTACACTGAAGCTTTCTTT. Translation gives CASSRGYTEAFF.

This chain joins TRBV7-2 and TRBJ1-5, with 7 positions matching TRBD1. This CDR3 spans 13 amino acids. Germline CDR1 SGHTA, CDR2 FQGNSA. The V segment lost 5 bases and the J segment 5 bases; nucleotides outside the gene matches: 3. The CDR3 loop is CASSLTGDQPQHF. CDR3 bases: TGTGCCAGCAGCCTAACAGGGGATCAGCCCCAGCATTTT.

The chain employs TRBV5-6 and TRBJ1-3; 7 nucleotides match TRBD1. This CDR3 is 17 amino acids long. The V and J ends lost 4 bases and 0 bases, in that order; junction bases with no gene match: 10. CDR1 is SGHDT, CDR2 YYEEEE, per germline. CDR3 DNA: TGTGCCAGCAGCCCCGGGGACAGACCTTTCTCTGGAAACACCATATATTTT. Translated, it gives CASSPGDRPFSGNTIYF.

This chain connects TRBV28 to TRBJ2-7; 11 nucleotides align to TRBD2. V dropped 5 bases and J dropped 0; count of bases not matched to a gene: 3. The CDR3 is 15 residues long. Per the germline V gene, CDR1 is MDHEN and CDR2 is SYDVKM. CDR3 sequence (DNA): TGTGCCAGCAGTGCTAGCGGGAGGCCCTCCTACGAGCAGTACTTC. Translation: CASSASGRPSYEQYF.

The J gene is TRBJ2-5, the V gene TRBV5-6; D tentatively reads TRBD1 or TRBD2 (5 bases each). This CDR3 is built from 15 residues. The germline V and J ends were trimmed by 2 bases and 7 bases, with 18 bases remaining between them. In germline, CDR1 is SGHDT, CDR2 YYEEEE. In DNA, the CDR3 is TGTGCCAGCAGCTTATTCGGGACCCCCCAGTGGACCCAGTACTTC. Amino acid sequence: CASSLFGTPQWTQYF.

By proportion, this clone is medium-sized (0.01 to 0.1%). The rearrangement links TRBV19 to TRBJ1-1; no firm D call. Per the germline V gene, CDR1 is LNHDA and CDR2 is SQIVND (reference sequence). The CDR3 sequence is 14 residues long. The V gene lost 10 bases and the J gene lost 0 bases, with 15 bases spanning the gap. CDR3 sequence: CATSRPGMNTEAFF. The CDR3 DNA is TGTGCCACCTCAAGGCCCGGTATGAACACTGAAGCTTTCTTT.

The V call is TRBV7-9, the J call TRBJ2-3; 10 positions agree with TRBD2. This CDR3 spans 18 amino acids. The trim removed 3 bases at V and 0 bases at J, leaving 9 bases unmatched. Germline CDR1 and CDR2: SEHNR and FQNEAQ (reference sequence). The CDR3 bases are TGTGCCAGCAGCTTCGTTCCTAGCGGGGGCCTGAGCACAGATACGCAGTATTTT. Translation gives CASSFVPSGGLSTDTQYF. Supplemented by reference TRBV7-9 and TRBJ2-3, the full variable domain reads DTGVSQNPRHKITKRGQNVTFRCDPISEHNRLYWYRQTLGQGPEFLTYFQNEAQLEKSRLLSDRFSAERPKGSFSTLEIQRTEQGDSAMYLCASSFVPSGGLSTDTQYFGPGTRLTVL.

The chain links TRBV30 to TRBJ2-3, with 7 bases lining up with TRBD2. The length of the CDR3 is 13 residues. Germline V gene data show CDR1 as GTSNPN and CDR2 as SVGIG (reference sequence). V lost 6 bases, J lost 1 base, and 4 bases stayed unmatched. CDR3 sequence reads: CACGGKGTDTQYF. Written as DNA, the CDR3 is TGTGCCTGCGGGGGGAAGGGCACAGATACGCAGTATTTT.

The V gene is TRBV15, the J gene TRBJ2-3; 9 bases are a match to TRBD2. The CDR3 extends over 19 amino acids. Germline assignment: CDR1 LNHNV and CDR2 YYDKDF (reference sequence). J gave up 0 bases and V 9 bases, and 19 bases lay outside the gene matches. This CDR3 reads CATKLRGGTPLLSTDTQYF. As DNA, the CDR3 is TGTGCCACAAAACTGCGGGGGGGTACTCCTCTGCTGAGCACAGATACGCAGTATTTT.

This clone was seen at least ten times. This sequence joins TRBV19 and TRBJ1-2; TRBD1 matches at 10 bases. The ends lost 6 bases at V and 7 bases at J; junction bases unmatched: 5. Germline V lookup: CDR1 LNHDA, CDR2 SQIVND (reference sequence). This CDR3 has 13 residues. The CDR3 nucleotides read TGTGCCAGTAGAGGGACAGGGGAACGTGGCTACACCTTC. Protein product: CASRGTGERGYTF.

Only one count was recorded for this clone. The chain carries TRBV28 and TRBJ1-1; maybe TRBD1 (6 bases). The germline V gene encodes CDR1 MDHEN and CDR2 SYDVKM. The ends were cut back, 7 bases at V and 3 bases at J, with 21 bases in the middle. This CDR3 region has 16 residues. CDR3 nucleotide sequence: TGTGCCAGCAATCTGGGGGGGGCAAGCGGGGACACTGAAGCTTTCTTT. Its translation: CASNLGGASGDTEAFF.

The V gene is TRBV28, the J gene TRBJ2-2; D possibly matches TRBD1 or TRBD2 (6 bases each). This CDR3 has 16 amino acids. The germline V gene has CDR1 MDHEN and CDR2 SYDVKM. V gave up 7 bases and J gave up 7 bases, with 22 bases separating them. The CDR3 spells CASKDSLGGKGGELFF. Written as DNA, the CDR3 is TGTGCCAGCAAGGACAGCCTAGGCGGGAAGGGCGGGGAGCTGTTTTTT.

The chain couples TRBV5-6 to TRBJ1-3, with D hard to call. The CDR3 consists of 12 residues. V lost 3 bases and J 4 bases, leaving 5 bases between the germline ends. CDR1 and CDR2 from the germline V gene are SGHDT and YYEEEE. The CDR3 loop reads CASSSQGNTIYF. DNA of the CDR3: TGTGCCAGCAGCTCCCAGGGAAACACCATATATTTT.

The chain employs TRBV7-9 and TRBJ2-5; D is possibly TRBD1 (6 bases). Germline loops: CDR1 SEHNR, CDR2 FQNEAQ (reference sequence). Trimming took 2 bases from V and 1 from J, leaving 11 bases between them. The CDR3 covers 15 residues. CDR3: CASSLRWTAQETQYF. Here the CDR3 DNA reads TGTGCCAGCAGCTTAAGGTGGACAGCCCAAGAGACCCAGTACTTC.

J is TRBJ2-3 and V is TRBV28; 8 positions agree with TRBD2. The germline CDR1 and CDR2 sequences are MDHEN and SYDVKM. Trimming took 5 bases from V and 0 from J; bases not matched to a gene: 7. The CDR3 has 16 amino acids. CDR3 loop: CASSKGIAGSTDTQYF. The CDR3 DNA sequence: TGTGCCAGCAGTAAGGGGATAGCGGGGAGCACAGATACGCAGTATTTT. Full variable domain (outside the CDR3, taken from reference TRBV28 and TRBJ2-3): DVKVTQSSRYLVKRTGEKVFLECVQDMDHENMFWYRQDPGLGLRLIYFSYDVKMKEKGDIPEGYSVSREKKERFSLILESASTNQTSMYLCASSKGIAGSTDTQYFGPGTRLTVL.

V and J are TRBV27 and TRBJ2-2; 16 nucleotides agree with TRBD2. The J segment lost 7 bases and the V segment lost 8 bases, leaving 4 bases of the junction unmatched. This CDR3 spans 15 amino acids. Per the germline V gene, CDR1 is MNHEY and CDR2 is SMNVEV (reference sequence). The CDR3 region has the DNA TGTGCCAGCGGGGGACTAGCGGGAGGGGTCGGGGAGCTGTTTTTT. This translates into CASGGLAGGVGELFF.

The chain is built from TRBV5-1 and TRBJ2-7; possible D gene TRBD1, 6 bases. V dropped 5 bases and J dropped 2 bases, with 14 bases sitting between them. This CDR3 has 14 residues. CDR1 is SGHRS, CDR2 YFSETQ, per germline. Here the CDR3 reads CASRRQVGTYEQYF. CDR3 DNA: TGCGCCAGCAGGAGACAGGTTGGTACCTACGAGCAGTACTTC.

The V and J genes are TRBV6-1 and TRBJ1-5; TRBD1 matches at 9 bases. Germline CDR1 reads MNHNS; CDR2 reads SASEGT. V was clipped by 2 bases and J by 5 bases; unmatched bases: 4. The CDR3 contains 15 residues. CDR3 amino acids: CASSETGGPHQPQHF. The DNA for the CDR3 is TGTGCCAGCAGTGAAACAGGGGGCCCCCATCAGCCCCAGCATTTT.